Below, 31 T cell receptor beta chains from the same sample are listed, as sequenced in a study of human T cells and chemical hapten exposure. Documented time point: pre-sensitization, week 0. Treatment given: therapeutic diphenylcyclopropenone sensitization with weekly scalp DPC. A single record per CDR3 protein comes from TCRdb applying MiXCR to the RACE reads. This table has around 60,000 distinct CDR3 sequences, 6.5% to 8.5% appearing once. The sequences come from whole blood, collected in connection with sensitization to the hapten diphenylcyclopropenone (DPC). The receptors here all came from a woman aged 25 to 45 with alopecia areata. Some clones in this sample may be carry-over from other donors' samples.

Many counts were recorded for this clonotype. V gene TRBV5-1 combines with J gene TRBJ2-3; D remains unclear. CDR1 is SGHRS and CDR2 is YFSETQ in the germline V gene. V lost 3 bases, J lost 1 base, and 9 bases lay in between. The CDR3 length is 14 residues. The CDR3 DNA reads TGCGCCAGCAGCTCCCTGCCCGGCACAGATACGCAGTATTTT. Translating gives CASSSLPGTDTQYF.

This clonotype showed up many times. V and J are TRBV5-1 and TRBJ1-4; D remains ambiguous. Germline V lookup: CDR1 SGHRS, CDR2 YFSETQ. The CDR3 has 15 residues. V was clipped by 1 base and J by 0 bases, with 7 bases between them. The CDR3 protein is CASSLMGATNEKLFF. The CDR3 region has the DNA TGCGCCAGCAGCTTGATGGGCGCAACTAATGAAAAACTGTTTTTT.

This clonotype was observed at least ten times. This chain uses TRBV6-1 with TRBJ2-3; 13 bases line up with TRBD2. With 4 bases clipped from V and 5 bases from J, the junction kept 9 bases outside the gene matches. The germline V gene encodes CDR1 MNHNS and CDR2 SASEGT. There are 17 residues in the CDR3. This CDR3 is CASSARTSGGPGDTQYF. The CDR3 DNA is TGTGCCAGCAGTGCCCGGACTAGCGGGGGCCCGGGAGATACGCAGTATTTT.

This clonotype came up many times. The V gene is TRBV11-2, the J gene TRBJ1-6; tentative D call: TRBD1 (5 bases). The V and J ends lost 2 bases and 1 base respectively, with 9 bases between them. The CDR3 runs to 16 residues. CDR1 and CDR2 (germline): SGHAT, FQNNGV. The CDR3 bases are TGTGCCAGCAGCTTAAACCAGGGTTCCTATAATTCACCCCTCCACTTT. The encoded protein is CASSLNQGSYNSPLHF.

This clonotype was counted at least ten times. The CDR3 protein is CAISETGADGYTF. In nucleotides, the CDR3 is TGTGCCATCAGTGAAACAGGGGCTGATGGCTACACCTTC. The rearrangement joins TRBV10-3 to TRBJ1-2, with 7 nucleotides matching TRBD1. V lost 3 bases to trimming and J lost 6 bases; unmatched junction nucleotides: 4. Germline values: CDR1 ENHRY, CDR2 SYGVKD. This CDR3 is 13 amino acids long.

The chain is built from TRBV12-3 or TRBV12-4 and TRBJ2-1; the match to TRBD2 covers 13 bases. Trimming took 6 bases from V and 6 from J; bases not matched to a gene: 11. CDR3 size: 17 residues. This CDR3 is CASSGLAGDRPGNEQFF. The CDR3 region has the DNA TGTGCCAGCAGCGGACTAGCGGGGGACCGACCCGGCAATGAGCAGTTCTTC.

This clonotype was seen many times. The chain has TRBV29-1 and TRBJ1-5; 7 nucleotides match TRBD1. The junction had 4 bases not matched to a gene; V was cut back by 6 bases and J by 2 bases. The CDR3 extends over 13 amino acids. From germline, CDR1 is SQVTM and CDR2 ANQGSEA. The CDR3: CSVAGQGNQPQHF. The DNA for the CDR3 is TGCAGCGTCGCCGGACAGGGCAATCAGCCCCAGCATTTT.

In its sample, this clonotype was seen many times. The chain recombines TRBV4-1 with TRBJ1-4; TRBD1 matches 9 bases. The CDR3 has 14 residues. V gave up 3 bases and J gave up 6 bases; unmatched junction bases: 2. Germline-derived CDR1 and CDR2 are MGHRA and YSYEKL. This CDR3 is CASSHGQGYEKLFF. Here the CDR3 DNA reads TGCGCCAGCAGCCACGGACAGGGGTATGAAAAACTGTTTTTT.

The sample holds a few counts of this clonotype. The DNA for the CDR3 is TGTGCCAGCAGCCAACGTCGGGGGGCGCGAAGGGCGCAGTATTTT. It encodes CASSQRRGARRAQYF. The chain joins TRBV6-2 or TRBV6-3 to TRBJ2-3, with a possible D match to TRBD2 (7 bases). Trimming shortened V by 6 bases and J by 10 bases, and 23 bases separated the two germline ends. The CDR3 loop spans 15 amino acids. CDR1 and CDR2 (germline): MNHEY, SVGEGT.

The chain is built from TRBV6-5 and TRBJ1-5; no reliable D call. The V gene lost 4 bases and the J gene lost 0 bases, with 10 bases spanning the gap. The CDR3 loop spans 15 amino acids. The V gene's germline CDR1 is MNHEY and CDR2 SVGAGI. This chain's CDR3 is CASSLKGYSNQPQHF. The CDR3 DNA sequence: TGTGCCAGCAGTTTGAAAGGTTATAGCAATCAGCCCCAGCATTTT.

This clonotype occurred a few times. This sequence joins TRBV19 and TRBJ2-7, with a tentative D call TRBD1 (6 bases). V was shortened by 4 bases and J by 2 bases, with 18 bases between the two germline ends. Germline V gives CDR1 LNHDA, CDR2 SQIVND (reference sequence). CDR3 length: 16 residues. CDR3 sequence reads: CASSKGHLTQAYEQYF. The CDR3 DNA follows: TGTGCCAGTAGTAAGGGACACCTCACGCAGGCCTACGAGCAGTACTTC.

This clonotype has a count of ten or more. CDR3 coding DNA: TGTGCCTGGAACGGACAGGGTTCTGGGGCCAACGTCCTGACTTTC. It is translated as CAWNGQGSGANVLTF. The V gene is TRBV30, the J gene TRBJ2-6; 8 bases fit TRBD1. Losses at the gene ends were 4 bases for V and 1 base for J; bases not matched to a gene: 3. This CDR3 is built from 15 residues. Germline V gene lookup returns CDR1 GTSNPN and CDR2 SVGIG (reference sequence).

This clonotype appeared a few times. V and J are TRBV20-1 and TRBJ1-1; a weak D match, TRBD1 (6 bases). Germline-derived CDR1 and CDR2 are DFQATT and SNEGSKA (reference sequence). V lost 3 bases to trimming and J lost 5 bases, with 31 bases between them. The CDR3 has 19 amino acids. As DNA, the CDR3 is TGCAGTGCTAGTCTCTTTTCCGGGGGGCCGTTTAGTCTGGAGACTGAAGCTTTCTTT. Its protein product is CSASLFSGGPFSLETEAFF.

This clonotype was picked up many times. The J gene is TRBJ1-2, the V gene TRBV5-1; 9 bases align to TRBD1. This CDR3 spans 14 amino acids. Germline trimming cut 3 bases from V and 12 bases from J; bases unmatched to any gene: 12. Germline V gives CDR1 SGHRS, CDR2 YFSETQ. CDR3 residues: CASSSTGQGLENTF. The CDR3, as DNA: TGCGCCAGCAGCTCCACGGGACAGGGTTTAGAAAACACCTTC. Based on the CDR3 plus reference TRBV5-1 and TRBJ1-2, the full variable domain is KAGVTQTPRYLIKTRGQQVTLSCSPISGHRSVSWYQQTPGQGLQFLFEYFSETQRNKGNFPGRFSGRQFSNSRSEMNVSTLELGDSALYLCASSSTGQGLENTFGSGTRLTVV.

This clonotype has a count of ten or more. This chain's CDR3 is CAITAGANTDTQYF. CDR3 bases: TGTGCCATCACAGCGGGGGCCAACACAGATACGCAGTATTTT. The chain employs TRBV10-3 and TRBJ2-3, with 8 nucleotides matching TRBD2. Germline lookup yields CDR1 ENHRY and CDR2 SYGVKD. There are 14 residues in the CDR3. Germline trimming cut 7 bases from V and 2 bases from J; bases unmatched to any gene: 5.

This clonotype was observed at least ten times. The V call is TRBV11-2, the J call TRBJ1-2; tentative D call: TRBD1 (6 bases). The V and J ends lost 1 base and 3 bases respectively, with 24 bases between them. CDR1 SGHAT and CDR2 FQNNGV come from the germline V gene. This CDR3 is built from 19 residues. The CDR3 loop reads CASSLAGSRRGRVDYGYTF. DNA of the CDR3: TGTGCCAGCAGCTTAGCGGGGTCTCGACGGGGGCGAGTGGACTATGGCTACACCTTC.

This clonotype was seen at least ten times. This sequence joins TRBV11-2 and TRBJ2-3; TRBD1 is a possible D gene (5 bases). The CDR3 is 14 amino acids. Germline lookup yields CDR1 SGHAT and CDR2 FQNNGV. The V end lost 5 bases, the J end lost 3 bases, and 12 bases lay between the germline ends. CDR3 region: CASSRDTGTDTQYF. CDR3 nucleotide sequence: TGTGCCAGCAGCCGAGATACAGGAACAGATACGCAGTATTTT.

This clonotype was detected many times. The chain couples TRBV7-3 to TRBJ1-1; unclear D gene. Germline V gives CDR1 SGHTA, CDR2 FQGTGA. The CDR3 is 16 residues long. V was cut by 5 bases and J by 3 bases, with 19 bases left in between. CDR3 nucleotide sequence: TGTGCCAGCAGCCTAATTAAAGGAAGACGGGACACTGAAGCTTTCTTT. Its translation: CASSLIKGRRDTEAFF.

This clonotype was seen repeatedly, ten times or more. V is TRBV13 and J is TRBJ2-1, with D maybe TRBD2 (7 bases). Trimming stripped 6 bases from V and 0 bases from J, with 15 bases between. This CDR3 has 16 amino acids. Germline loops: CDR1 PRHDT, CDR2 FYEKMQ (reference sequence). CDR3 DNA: TGTGCCAGCAGGGGGAGGGGGAAGAGCTCCTACAATGAGCAGTTCTTC. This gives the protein CASRGRGKSSYNEQFF.

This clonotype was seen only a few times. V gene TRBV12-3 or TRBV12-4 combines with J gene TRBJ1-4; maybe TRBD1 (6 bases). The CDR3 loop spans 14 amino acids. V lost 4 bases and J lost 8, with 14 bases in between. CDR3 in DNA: TGTGCCAGCAGTTCCCTATCCGGGACAGAAAAACTGTTTTTT. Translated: CASSSLSGTEKLFF.

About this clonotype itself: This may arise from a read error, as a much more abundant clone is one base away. The CDR3 reads CASSAEQVVTEAFF. The CDR3 bases are TGCGCCAGCAGTGCGGAACAGGTTGTCACTGAAGCTTTCTTT. The chain is built from TRBV10-1 and TRBJ1-1, with a weak D call TRBD1 (5 bases). The germline V gene encodes CDR1 WNHNN and CDR2 SYGVQD (reference sequence). The V end lost 4 bases, the J end lost 4 bases, and 13 bases lay between the germline ends. The CDR3 consists of 14 residues.

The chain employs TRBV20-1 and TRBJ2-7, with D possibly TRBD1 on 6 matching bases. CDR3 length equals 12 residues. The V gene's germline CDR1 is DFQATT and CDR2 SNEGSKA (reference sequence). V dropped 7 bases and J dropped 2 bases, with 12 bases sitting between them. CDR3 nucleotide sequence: TGCAGTGGGGGGCCCTCGGCCTACGAGCAGTACTTC. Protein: CSGGPSAYEQYF.

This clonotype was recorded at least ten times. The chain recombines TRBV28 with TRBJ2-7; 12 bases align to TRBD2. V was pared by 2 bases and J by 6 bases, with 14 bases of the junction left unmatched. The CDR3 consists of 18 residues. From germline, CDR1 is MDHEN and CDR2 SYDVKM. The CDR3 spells CASSLRRPTSGGMCEQYF. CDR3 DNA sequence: TGTGCCAGCAGTTTAAGGAGACCTACTAGCGGGGGGATGTGCGAGCAGTACTTC.

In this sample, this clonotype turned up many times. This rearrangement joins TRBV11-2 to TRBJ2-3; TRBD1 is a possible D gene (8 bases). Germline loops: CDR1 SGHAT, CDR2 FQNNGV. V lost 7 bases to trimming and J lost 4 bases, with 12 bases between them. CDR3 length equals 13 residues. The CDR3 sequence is CASNRGGPDTQYF. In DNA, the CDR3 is TGTGCCAGCAACAGGGGGGGTCCAGATACGCAGTATTTT.

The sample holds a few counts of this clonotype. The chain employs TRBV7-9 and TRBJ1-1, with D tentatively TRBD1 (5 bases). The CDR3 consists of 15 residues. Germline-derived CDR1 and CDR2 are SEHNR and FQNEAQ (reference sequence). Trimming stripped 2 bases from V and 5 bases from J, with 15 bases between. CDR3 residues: CASSLFGDSGTEAFF. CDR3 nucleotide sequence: TGTGCCAGCAGCTTATTTGGTGACAGCGGTACTGAAGCTTTCTTT.

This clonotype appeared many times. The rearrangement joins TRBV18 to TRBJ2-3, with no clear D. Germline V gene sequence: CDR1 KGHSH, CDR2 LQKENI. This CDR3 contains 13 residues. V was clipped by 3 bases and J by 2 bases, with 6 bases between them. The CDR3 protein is CASSPQNTDTQYF. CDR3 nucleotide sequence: TGTGCCAGCTCACCCCAGAACACAGATACGCAGTATTTT.

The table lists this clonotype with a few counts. CDR3 amino acids: CASSYSPGNTEAFF. As DNA, the CDR3 is TGTGCCAGCAGTTACTCACCAGGAAACACTGAAGCTTTCTTT. V and J are TRBV6-2 or TRBV6-3 and TRBJ1-1, with unresolved D. The CDR3 runs to 14 residues. V was cut by 0 bases and J by 2 bases, with 7 bases left in between. Germline V gene lookup returns CDR1 MNHEY and CDR2 SVGEGT.

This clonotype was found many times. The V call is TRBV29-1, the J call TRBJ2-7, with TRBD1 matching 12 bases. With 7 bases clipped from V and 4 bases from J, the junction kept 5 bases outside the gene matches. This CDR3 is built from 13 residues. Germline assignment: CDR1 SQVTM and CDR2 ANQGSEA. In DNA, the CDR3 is TGCAGCGCTGGGACAGGGGGCAGGTACGAGCAGTACTTC. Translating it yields CSAGTGGRYEQYF.

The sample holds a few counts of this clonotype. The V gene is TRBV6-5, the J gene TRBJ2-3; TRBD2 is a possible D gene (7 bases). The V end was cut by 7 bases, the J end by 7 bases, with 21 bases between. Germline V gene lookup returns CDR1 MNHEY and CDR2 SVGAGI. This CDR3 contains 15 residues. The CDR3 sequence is CASKPSKGGGNTQYF. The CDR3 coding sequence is TGTGCCAGCAAGCCCTCGAAGGGAGGGGGGAATACGCAGTATTTT.

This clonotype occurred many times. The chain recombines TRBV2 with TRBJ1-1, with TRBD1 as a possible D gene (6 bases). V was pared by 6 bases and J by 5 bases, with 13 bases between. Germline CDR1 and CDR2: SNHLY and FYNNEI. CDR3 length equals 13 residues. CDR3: CASRQGFGTEAFF. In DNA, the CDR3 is TGTGCCAGCAGACAGGGATTTGGGACTGAAGCTTTCTTT.

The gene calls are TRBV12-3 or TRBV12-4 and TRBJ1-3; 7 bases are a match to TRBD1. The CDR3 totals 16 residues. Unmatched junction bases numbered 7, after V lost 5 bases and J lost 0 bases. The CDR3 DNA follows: TGTGCCAGCAGTCCACAGGGGCCCAGCTCTGGAAACACCATATATTTT. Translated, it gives CASSPQGPSSGNTIYF.